What follows is one T cell receptor (beta chain) and its context. Its antigen remains unknown. V was shortened by 0 bases and J by 0 bases, with 6 bases between the two germline ends. The germline V gene encodes CDR1 SGHTA and CDR2 FQGNSA. The CDR3 is made up of 14 amino acids. Sampled while nominally healthy, donors likely had unrecorded immune exposures. This record comes from a study of cytomegalovirus exposure and HLA in healthy donors. The wider study: About 179 million T cells yielded 90 million to 130 million unique TCR beta sequences in earlier analysis. Findings of the study overall: Researchers reportedly found TCR beta sequences accurately predicted most subjects' HLA-A and HLA-B alleles. Among the most significant clusters, several appeared linked to common viral pathogens in a later analysis.

With 60 Vbeta and 13 Jbeta primers, the PCR was carried out. Generated by immunoSEQ multiplex PCR, the TCRdb table keeps only in-frame clones and is missing some. The table has over 95,000 clones, 60% to 80% seen once. This receptor was taken from a human donor in good health. Sequencing was done on a sample of PBMCs. The rearrangement joins TRBV7-2 to TRBJ2-7; a weak D match, TRBD2 (5 bases). CDR3 loop: CASSLAGDSYEQYF. The CDR3 nucleotides read TGTGCCAGCAGCTTAGCCGGGGACTCCTACGAGCAGTACTTC.